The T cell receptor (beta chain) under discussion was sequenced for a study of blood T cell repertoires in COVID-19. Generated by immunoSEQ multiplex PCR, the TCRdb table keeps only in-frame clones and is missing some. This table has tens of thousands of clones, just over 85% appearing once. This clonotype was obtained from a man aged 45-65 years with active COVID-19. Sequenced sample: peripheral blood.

The CDR3: CSASLFGTSGERETQYF. CDR3 sequence (DNA): TGCAGTGCTAGTCTGTTCGGGACTAGCGGTGAACGGGAGACCCAGTACTTC. The chain has TRBV20-1 and TRBJ2-5, with TRBD2 matching over 11 bases. V lost 3 bases, J lost 5 bases, and 14 bases stayed unmatched. Germline CDR1 DFQATT, CDR2 SNEGSKA (reference sequence). CDR3 length equals 17 residues.